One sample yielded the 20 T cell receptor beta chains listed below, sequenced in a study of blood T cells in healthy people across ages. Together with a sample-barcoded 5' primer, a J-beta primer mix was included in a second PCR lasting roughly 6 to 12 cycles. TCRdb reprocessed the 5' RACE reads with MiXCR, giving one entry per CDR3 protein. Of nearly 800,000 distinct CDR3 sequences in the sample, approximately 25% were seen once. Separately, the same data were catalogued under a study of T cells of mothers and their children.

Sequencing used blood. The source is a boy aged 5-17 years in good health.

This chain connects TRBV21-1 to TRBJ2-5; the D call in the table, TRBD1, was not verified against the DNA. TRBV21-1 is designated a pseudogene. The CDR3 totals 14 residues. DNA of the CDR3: TGTGCCAGCAGTGCGCCCTGGTACCAAGAGACCCAGTACTTC. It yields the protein CASSAPWYQETQYF.

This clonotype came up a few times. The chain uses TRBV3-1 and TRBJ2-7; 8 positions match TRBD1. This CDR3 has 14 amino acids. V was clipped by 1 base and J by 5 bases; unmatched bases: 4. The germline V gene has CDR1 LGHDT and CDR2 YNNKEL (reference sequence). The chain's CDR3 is CASSQGTGSNEQYF. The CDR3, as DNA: TGTGCCAGCAGCCAAGGGACAGGGTCCAACGAGCAGTACTTC.

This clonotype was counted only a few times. CDR3 sequence (DNA): TGCGCCAGCAGCCCCGTCCCGGGACAGGACCCAGAGCAGTTCTTC. It encodes CASSPVPGQDPEQFF. The gene calls are TRBV5-1 and TRBJ2-5, with 8 bases matching TRBD1. The J call may be incorrect, as the DNA end agrees better with TRBJ2-1. This CDR3 is built from 15 residues. CDR1 and CDR2 from the germline V gene are SGHRS and YFSETQ.

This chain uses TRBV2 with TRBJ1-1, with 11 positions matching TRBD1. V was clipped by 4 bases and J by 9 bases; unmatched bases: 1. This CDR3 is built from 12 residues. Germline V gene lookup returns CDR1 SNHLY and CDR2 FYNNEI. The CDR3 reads CASSGTGGQAFF. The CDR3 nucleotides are TGTGCCAGCAGTGGGACAGGGGGCCAAGCTTTCTTT.

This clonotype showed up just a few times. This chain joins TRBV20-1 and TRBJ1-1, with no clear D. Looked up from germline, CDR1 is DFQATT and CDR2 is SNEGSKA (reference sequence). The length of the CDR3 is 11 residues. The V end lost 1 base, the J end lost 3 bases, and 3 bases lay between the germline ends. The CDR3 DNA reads TGCAGTGCTAGAGTTCACACTGAAGCTTTCTTT. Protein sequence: CSARVHTEAFF.

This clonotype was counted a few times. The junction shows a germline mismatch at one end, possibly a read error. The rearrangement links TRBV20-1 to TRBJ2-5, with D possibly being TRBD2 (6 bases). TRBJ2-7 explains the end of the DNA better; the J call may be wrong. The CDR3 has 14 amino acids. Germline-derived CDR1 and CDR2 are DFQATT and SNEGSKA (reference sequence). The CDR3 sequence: CSTRVGTFNDEQYF. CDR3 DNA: TGCAGTACTAGAGTCGGGACTTTCAACGACGAGCAGTACTTC.

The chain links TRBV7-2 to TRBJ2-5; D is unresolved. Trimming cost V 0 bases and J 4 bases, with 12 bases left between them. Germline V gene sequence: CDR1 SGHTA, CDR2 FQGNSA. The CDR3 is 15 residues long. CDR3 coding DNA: TGTGCCAGCAGCTTAGCCGACTTAGCCTTAGAGACCCAGTACTTC. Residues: CASSLADLALETQYF. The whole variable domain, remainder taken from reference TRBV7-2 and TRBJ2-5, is GAGVSQSPSNKVTEKGKDVELRCDPISGHTALYWYRQSLGQGLEFLIYFQGNSAPDKSGLPSDRFSAERTGGSVSTLTIQRTQQEDSAVYLCASSLADLALETQYFGPGTRLLVL.

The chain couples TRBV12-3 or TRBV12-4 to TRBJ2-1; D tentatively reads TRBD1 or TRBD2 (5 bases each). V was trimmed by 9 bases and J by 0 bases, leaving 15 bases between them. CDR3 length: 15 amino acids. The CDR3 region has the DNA TGTGCCAGTATAAGAGGGGCGAGCTCCTACAATGAGCAGTTCTTC. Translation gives CASIRGASSYNEQFF.

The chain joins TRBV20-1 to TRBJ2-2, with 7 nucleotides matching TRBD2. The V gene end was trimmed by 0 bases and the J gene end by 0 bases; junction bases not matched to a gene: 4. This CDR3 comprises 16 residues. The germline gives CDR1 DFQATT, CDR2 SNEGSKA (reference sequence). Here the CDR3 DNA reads TGCAGTGCTAGAGATCTACTAGCGTCGAACACCGGGGAGCTGTTTTTT. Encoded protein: CSARDLLASNTGELFF.

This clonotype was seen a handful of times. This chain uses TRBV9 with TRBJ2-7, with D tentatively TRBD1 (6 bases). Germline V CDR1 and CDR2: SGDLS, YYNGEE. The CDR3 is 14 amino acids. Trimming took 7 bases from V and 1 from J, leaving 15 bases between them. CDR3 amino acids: CASEGGQPSYEQYF. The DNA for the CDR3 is TGTGCCAGCGAAGGGGGACAACCATCCTACGAGCAGTACTTC.

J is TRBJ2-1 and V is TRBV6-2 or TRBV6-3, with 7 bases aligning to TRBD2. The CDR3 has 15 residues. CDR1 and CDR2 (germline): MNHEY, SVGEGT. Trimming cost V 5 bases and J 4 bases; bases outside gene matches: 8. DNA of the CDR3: TGTGCCAGCAGTAGGGCTAGCGGCACATACAATGAGCAGTTCTTC. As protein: CASSRASGTYNEQFF.

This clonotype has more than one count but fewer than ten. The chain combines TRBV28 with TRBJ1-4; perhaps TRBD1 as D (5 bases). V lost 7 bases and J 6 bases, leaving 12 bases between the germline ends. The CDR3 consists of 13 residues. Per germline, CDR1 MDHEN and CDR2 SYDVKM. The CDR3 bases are TGTGCCAGCACAACCGGGACGTATGAAAAACTGTTTTTT. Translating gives CASTTGTYEKLFF.

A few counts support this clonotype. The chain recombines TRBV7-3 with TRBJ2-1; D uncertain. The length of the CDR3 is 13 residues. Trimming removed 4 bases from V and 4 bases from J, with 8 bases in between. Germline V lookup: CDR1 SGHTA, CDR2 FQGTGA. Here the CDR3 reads CASSYLGYNEQFF. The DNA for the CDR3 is TGTGCCAGCAGCTATCTAGGTTACAATGAGCAGTTCTTC.

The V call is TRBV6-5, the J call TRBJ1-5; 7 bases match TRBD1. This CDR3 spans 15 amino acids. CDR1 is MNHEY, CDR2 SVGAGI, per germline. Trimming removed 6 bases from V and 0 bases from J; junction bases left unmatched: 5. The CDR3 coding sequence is TGTGCCAGCAGCCGACAGGGTAATAGCAATCAGCCCCAGCATTTT. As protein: CASSRQGNSNQPQHF.

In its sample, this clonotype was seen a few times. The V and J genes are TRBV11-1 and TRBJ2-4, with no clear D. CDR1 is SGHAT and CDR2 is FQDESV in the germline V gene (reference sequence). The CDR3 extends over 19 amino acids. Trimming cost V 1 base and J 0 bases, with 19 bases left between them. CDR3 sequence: CASSLVGGVAKLAKNIQYF. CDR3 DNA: TGTGCCAGCAGCTTAGTTGGTGGAGTGGCAAAACTAGCCAAAAACATTCAGTACTTC.

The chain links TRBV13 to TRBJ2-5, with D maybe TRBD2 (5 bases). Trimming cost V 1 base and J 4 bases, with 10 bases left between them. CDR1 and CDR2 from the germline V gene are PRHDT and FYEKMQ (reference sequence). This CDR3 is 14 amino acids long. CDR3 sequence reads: CASSLVGVAETQYF. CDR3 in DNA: TGTGCCAGCAGCTTAGTCGGGGTGGCAGAGACCCAGTACTTC.

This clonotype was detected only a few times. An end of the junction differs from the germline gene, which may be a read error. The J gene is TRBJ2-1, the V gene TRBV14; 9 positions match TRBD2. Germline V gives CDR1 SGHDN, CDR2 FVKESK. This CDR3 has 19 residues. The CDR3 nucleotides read TGTGCCAGCAGCCAAGATCGGGCTAGCGGGATTGCTTCCTACAATGAGCAGATCTTC. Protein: CASSQDRASGIASYNEQIF. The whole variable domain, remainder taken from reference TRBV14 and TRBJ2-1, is EAGVTQFPSHSVIEKGQTVTLRCDPISGHDNLYWYRRVMGKEIKFLLHFVKESKQDESGMPNNRFLAERTGGTYSTLKVQPAELEDSGVYFCASSQDRASGIASYNEQIFGPGTRLTVL.

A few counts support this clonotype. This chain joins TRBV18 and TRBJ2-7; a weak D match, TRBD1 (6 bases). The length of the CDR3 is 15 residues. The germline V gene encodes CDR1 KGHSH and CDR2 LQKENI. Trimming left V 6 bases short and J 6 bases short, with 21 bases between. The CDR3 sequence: CASSQGRQALGEQYF. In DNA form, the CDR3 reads TGTGCCAGCTCGCAGGGGAGACAGGCCCTCGGCGAGCAGTACTTC.

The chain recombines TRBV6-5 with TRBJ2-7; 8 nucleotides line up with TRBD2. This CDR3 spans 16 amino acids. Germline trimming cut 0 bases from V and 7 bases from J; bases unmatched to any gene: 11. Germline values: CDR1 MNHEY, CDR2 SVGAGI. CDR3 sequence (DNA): TGTGCCAGCAGTTACTCAACGGGAGGGCCGTTGGGGGAGCAGTACTTC. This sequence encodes CASSYSTGGPLGEQYF.

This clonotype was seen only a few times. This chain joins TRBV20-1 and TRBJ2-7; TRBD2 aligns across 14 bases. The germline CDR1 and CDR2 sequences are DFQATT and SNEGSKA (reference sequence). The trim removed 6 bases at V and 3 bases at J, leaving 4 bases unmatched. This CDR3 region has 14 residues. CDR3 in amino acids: CSARGLAGDYEQYF. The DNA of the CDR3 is TGCAGTGCAAGGGGACTAGCGGGAGACTACGAGCAGTACTTC.